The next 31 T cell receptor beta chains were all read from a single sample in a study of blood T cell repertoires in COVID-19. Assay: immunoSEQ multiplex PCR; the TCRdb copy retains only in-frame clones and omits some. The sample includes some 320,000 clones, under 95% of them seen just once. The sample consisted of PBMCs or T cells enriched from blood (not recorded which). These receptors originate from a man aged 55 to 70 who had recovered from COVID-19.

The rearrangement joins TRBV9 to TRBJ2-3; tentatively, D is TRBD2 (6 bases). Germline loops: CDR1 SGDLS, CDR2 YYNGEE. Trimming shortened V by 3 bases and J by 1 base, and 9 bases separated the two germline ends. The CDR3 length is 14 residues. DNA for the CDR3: TGTGCCAGCAGCGCGGGAGCCGGCACAGATACGCAGTATTTT. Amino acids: CASSAGAGTDTQYF.

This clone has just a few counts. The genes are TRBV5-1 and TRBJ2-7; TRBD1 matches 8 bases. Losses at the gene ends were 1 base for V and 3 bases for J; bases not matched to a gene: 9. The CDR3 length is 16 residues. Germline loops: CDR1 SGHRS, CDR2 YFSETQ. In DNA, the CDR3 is TGCGCCAGCAGCTTGTCTCGACAGGGGAGCGGCTACGAGCAGTACTTC. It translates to CASSLSRQGSGYEQYF. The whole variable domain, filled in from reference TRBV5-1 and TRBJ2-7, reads KAGVTQTPRYLIKTRGQQVTLSCSPISGHRSVSWYQQTPGQGLQFLFEYFSETQRNKGNFPGRFSGRQFSNSRSEMNVSTLELGDSALYLCASSLSRQGSGYEQYFGPGTRLTVT.

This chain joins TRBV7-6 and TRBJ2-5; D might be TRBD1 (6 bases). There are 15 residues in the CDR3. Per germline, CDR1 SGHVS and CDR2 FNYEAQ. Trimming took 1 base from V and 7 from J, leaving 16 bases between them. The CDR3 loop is CASSLEGPQGGTQYF. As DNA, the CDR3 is TGTGCCAGCAGCTTAGAGGGGCCCCAAGGGGGGACCCAGTACTTC.

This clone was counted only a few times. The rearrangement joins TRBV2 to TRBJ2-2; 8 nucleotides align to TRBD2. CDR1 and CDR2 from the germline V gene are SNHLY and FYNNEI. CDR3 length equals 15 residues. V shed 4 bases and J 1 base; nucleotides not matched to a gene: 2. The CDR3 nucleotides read TGTGCCAGCAGTGGCCTAGCGGGGAACACCGGGGAGCTGTTTTTT. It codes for CASSGLAGNTGELFF.

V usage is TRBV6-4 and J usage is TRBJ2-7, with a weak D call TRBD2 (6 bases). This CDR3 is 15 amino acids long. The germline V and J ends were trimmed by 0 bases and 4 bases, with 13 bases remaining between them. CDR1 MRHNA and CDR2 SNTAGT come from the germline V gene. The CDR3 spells CASSDSAGPFYEQYF. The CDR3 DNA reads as TGTGCCAGCAGTGACTCCGCGGGACCCTTTTACGAGCAGTACTTC.

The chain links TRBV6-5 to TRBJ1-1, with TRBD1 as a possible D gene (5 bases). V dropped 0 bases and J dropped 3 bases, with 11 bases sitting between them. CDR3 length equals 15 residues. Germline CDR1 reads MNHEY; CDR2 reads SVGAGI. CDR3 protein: CASSYSSRGDTEAFF. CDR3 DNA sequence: TGTGCCAGCAGTTACTCGAGCCGGGGGGACACTGAAGCTTTCTTT.

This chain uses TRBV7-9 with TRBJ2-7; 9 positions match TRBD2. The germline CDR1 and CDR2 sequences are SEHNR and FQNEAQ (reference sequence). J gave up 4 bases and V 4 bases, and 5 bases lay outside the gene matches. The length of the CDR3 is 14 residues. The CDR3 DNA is TGTGCCAGCAGCTCGACTAGCGGAATTTACGAGCAGTACTTC. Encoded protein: CASSSTSGIYEQYF.

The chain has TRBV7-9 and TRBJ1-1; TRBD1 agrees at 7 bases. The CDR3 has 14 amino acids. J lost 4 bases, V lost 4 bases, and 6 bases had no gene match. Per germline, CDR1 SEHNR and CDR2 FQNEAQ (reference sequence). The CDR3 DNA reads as TGTGCCAGCAGCTCGGGACAGCCCGGCACTGAAGCTTTCTTT. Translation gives CASSSGQPGTEAFF.

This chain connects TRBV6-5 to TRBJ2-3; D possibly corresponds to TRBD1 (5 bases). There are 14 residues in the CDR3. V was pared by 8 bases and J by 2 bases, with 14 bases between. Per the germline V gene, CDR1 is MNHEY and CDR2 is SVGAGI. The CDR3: CASSLGATTDTQYF. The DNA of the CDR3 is TGTGCCAGCTCCCTAGGGGCTACCACAGATACGCAGTATTTT.

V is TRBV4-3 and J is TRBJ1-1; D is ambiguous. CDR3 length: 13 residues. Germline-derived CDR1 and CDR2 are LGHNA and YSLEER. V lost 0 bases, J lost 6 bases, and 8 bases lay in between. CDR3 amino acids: CASSQEGGSEAFF. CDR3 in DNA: TGCGCCAGCAGCCAAGAAGGCGGCTCTGAAGCTTTCTTT.

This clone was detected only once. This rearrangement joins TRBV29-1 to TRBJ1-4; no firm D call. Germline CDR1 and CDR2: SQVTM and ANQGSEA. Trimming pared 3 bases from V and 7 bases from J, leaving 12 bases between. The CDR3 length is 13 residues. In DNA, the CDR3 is TGCAGCGTTGAGGCCCATCGAGGTGAAAAACTGTTTTTT. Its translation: CSVEAHRGEKLFF. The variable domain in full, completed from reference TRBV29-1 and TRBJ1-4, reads SAVISQKPSRDICQRGTSLTIQCQVDSQVTMMFWYRQQPGQSLTLIATANQGSEATYESGFVIDKFPISRPNLTFSTLTVSNMSPEDSSIYLCSVEAHRGEKLFFGSGTQLSVL.

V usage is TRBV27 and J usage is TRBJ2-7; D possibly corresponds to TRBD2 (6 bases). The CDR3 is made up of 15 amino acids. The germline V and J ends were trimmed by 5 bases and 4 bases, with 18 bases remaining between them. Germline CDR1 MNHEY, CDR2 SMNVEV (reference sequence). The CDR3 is CASSGSLGGRYEQYF. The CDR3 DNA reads TGTGCCAGCAGTGGCTCCCTCGGGGGTAGGTACGAGCAGTACTTC.

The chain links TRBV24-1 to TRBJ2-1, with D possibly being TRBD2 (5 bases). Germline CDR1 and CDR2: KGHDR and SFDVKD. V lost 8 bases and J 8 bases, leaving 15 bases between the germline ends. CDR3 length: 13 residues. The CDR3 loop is CATKSRVGDEQFF. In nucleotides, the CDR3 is TGTGCCACCAAGTCGAGGGTAGGAGATGAGCAGTTCTTC.

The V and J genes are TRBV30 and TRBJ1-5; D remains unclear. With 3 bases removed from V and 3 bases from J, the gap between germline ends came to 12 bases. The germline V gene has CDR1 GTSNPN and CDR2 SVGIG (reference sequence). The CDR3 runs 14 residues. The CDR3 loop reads CAWRVKIDNQPQHF. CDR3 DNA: TGTGCCTGGAGGGTGAAAATAGACAATCAGCCCCAGCATTTT.

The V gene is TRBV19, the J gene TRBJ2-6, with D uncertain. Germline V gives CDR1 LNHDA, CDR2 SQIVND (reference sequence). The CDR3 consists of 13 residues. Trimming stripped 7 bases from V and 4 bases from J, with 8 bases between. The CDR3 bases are TGTGCCAGTACGCGGTCCGGGGCCAACGTCCTGACTTTC. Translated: CASTRSGANVLTF.

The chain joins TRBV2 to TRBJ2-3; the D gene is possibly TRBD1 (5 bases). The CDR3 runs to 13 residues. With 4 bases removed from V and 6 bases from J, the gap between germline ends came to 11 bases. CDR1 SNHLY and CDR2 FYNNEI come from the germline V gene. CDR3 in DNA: TGTGCCAGCAGTGCCTCCAGGGCCGATACGCAGTATTTT. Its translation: CASSASRADTQYF.

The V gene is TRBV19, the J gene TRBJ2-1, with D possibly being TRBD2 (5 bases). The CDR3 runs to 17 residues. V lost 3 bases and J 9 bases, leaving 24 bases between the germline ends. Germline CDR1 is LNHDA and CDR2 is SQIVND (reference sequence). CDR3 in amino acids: CASSMLPVFRSRGEQFF. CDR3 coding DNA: TGTGCCAGTAGTATGCTCCCGGTCTTCCGGTCACGGGGTGAGCAGTTCTTC.

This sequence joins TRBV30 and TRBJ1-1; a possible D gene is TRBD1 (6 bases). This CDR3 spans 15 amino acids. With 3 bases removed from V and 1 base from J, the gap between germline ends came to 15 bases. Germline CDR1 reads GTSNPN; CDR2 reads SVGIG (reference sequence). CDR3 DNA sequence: TGTGCCTGGAGAAAATCGGACAGACGGAACACTGAAGCTTTCTTT. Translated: CAWRKSDRRNTEAFF.

Here the CDR3 DNA reads TGTGCCAGCAGCTTGGTTGGGACAGCGATGGCTTACACCTTC. Translation gives CASSLVGTAMAYTF. The J gene is TRBJ1-2, the V gene TRBV5-6; 7 bases align to TRBD1. Germline V gene data show CDR1 as SGHDT and CDR2 as YYEEEE. V shed 0 bases and J 11 bases; nucleotides not matched to a gene: 10. This CDR3 is built from 14 residues.

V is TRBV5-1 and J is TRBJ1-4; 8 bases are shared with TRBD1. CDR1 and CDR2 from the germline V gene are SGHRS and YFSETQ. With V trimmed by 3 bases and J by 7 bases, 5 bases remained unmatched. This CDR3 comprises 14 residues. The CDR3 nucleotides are TGCGCCAGCAGCTCGGACAGGGAGGGTGAAAAACTGTTTTTT. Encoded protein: CASSSDREGEKLFF.

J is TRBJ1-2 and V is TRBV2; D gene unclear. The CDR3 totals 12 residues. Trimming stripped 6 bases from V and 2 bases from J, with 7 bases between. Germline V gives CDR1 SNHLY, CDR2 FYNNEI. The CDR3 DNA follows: TGTGCCAGCAGGCGGCAGAACTATGGCTACACCTTC. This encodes CASRRQNYGYTF. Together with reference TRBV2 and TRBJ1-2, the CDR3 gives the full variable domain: EPEVTQTPSHQVTQMGQEVILRCVPISNHLYFYWYRQILGQKVEFLVSFYNNEISEKSEIFDDQFSVERPDGSNFTLKIRSTKLEDSAMYFCASRRQNYGYTFGSGTRLTVV.

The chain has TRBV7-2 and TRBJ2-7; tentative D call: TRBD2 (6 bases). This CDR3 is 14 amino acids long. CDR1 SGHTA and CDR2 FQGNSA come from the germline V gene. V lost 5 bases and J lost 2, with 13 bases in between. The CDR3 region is CASSPGLNPYEQYF. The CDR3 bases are TGTGCCAGCAGCCCGGGACTGAATCCCTACGAGCAGTACTTC.

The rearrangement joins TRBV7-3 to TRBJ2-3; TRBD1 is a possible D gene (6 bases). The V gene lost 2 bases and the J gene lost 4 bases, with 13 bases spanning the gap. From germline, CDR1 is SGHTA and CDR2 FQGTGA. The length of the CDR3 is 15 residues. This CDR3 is CASSLSGGRADTQYF. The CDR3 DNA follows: TGTGCCAGCAGCTTATCTGGGGGCCGCGCAGATACGCAGTATTTT.

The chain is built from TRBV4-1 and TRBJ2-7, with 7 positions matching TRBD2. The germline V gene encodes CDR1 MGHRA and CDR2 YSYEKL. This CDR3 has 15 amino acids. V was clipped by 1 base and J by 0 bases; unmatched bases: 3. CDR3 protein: CASSQAAGVSYEQYF. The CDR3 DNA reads TGCGCCAGCAGCCAAGCCGCGGGGGTCTCCTACGAGCAGTACTTC.

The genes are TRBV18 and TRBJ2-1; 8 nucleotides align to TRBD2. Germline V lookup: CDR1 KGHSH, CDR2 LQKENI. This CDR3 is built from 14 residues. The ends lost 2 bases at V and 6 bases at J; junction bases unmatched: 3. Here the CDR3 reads CASSPFGTSNEQFF. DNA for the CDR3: TGTGCCAGCTCACCATTCGGGACTAGCAATGAGCAGTTCTTC.

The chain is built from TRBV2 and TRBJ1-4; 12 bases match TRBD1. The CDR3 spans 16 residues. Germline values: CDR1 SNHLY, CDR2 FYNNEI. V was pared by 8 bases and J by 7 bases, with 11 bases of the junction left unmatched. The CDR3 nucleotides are TGTGCCAGCTTGCGGGACAGGGGGCCCGTAACTGAAAAACTGTTTTTT. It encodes CASLRDRGPVTEKLFF.

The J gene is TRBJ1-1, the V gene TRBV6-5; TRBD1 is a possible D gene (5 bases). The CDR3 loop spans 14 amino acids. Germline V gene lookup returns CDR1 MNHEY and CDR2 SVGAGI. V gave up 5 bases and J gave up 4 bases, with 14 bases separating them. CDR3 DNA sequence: TGTGCCAGCAGTCGGGGACCGGGGGGCACTGAAGCTTTCTTT. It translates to CASSRGPGGTEAFF.

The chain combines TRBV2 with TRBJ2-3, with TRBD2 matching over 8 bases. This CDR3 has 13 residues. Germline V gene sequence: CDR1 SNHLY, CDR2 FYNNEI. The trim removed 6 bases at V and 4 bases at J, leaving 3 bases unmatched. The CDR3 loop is CASSGRGADTQYF. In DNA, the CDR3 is TGTGCCAGCAGCGGGAGGGGTGCAGATACGCAGTATTTT.

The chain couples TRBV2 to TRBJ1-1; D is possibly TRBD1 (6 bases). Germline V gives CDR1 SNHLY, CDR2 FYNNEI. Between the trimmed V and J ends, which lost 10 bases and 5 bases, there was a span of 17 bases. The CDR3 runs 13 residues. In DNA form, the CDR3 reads TGTGCCATTACAGGGAAGGCAGGGACTGAAGCTTTCTTT. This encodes CAITGKAGTEAFF.

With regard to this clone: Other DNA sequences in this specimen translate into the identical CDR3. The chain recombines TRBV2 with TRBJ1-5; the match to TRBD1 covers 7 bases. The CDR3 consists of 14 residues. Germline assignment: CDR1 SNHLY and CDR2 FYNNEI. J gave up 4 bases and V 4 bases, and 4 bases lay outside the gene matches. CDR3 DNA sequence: TGTGCCAGCAGTGGACAGGGTGGGAATCAGCCCCAGCATTTT. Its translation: CASSGQGGNQPQHF.

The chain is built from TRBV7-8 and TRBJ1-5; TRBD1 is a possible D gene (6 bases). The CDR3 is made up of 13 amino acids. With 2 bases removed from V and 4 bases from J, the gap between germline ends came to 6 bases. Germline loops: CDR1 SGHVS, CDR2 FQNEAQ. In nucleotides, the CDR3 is TGTGCCAGCAGCTTACAGGGGAATCAGCCCCAGCATTTT. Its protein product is CASSLQGNQPQHF.